This TCR beta chain appears in the sequencing data of a study of T cells in localized non-small cell lung cancer (TCRdb year 2020). Study-wide context: T cell repertoires of 200 to 250 early-stage NSCLC patients were analyzed, with tumors being compared against uninvolved tumor-adjacent lungs. The cohort was made up of about 240 treatment-naive NSCLC patients whose localized lung tumors had been resected. NSCLC patients had a mean age of around 70 years, and 129 were male and 107 female. Broader findings and caveats from the paper: Because of the exploratory design, TCR variables were selected using unadjusted p-values without false-discovery rate correction. Higher T cell density in blood was associated with longer overall survival, whereas higher clonality in adjacent lung was associated with shorter survival. Uninvolved tumor-adjacent lung showed the highest T cell clonality, higher than tumor, which suggests more focused antigenic responses in the adjacent lung. Multi-region tumor sequencing was not performed, so intratumor heterogeneity could not be excluded. Of the top 100 tumor clones, a median of roughly 56 were detected in paired uninvolved adjacent lung; approximately 28 were also among that lung's top 100.

The immunoSEQ Assay was used to sequence TCR beta CDR3 regions from DNA. On the study's bioinformatics: To compute T cell density, TCR beta template counts were normalized to usable DNA, which was estimated by amplifying housekeeping genes. Richness was estimated using the preseqR package, with extrapolation to 400,000 templates for PBMC samples and to 120,000 templates for tissue samples. Clonality was calculated as one minus Pielou's evenness. Differential abundance testing on productive amino-acid clonotypes, with a minimum total count of 5 and an alpha of 0.1, was used to identify tissue-enriched TCRs. The Jaccard Index and the Morisita Overlap Index were used to quantify repertoire overlap between compartments. GLIPH grouped TCR beta CDR3s together with public tetramer-defined viral CDR3s, and a viral motif had to include at least three viral sequences and show V-gene enrichment. The table was pulled from immuneACCESS by TCRdb, which kept in-frame rearrangements only. Such tables lose some clones; where checked, under half of the loss comes from unresolved V genes, and the rest has no known cause. V and J calls plus clone size are reproduced from that table; the DNA served to infer D and trimming. This sample holds around 30,000 clones; roughly 80% were observed only once. The ten biggest clones cover approximately 35% of the sample.

At diagnosis, peripheral blood, uninvolved tumor-adjacent lung and tumor were collected and stored as a combination of fresh-frozen and FFPE material. For TCR repertoire profiling, blood samples were analyzed in the form of peripheral blood mononuclear cells. About this clone itself: Its antigen target is currently unknown. Within one base of it there is no much larger clone, and no base qualities were kept.

Per the germline V gene, MNHNS is the CDR1 and SASEGT is the CDR2. Inclusive of the bounding cysteine and phenylalanine, the CDR3 is 13 residues long. Just the 39-base CDR3 DNA is kept, in frame starting at base 1. At the junction V is shortened by 7 bases and J by 0 bases, with 10 bases in between. The receptor comes from a male donor older than 55 with stage II squamous cell lung carcinoma. The sequence joins TRBV6-1 to TRBJ2-7, with TRBD2 as a weak D call on 5 bases. Sequenced here: peripheral blood, sampled before any cancer treatment. The nucleotide sequence is TGTGCCAGCAAGGACTTCCTCTCCTACGAGCAGTACTTC. It translates to CASKDFLSYEQYF.